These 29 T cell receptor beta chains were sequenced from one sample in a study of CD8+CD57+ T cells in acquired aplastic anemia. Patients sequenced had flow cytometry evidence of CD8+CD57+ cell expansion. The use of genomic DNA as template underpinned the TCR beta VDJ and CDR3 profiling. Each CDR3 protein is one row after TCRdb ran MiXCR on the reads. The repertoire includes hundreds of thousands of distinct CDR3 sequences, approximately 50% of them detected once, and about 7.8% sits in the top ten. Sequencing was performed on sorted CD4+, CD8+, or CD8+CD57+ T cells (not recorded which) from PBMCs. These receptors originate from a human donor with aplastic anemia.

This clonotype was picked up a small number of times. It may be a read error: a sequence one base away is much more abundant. The CDR3 is CASSVESGGPYNEQFF. As DNA, the CDR3 is TGTGCCAGCAGCGTAGAGTCGGGAGGGCCCTACAATGAGCAGTTCTTC. V usage is TRBV9 and J usage is TRBJ2-1, with 8 positions matching TRBD2. Per germline, CDR1 SGDLS and CDR2 YYNGEE. CDR3 length equals 16 residues. V lost 0 bases and J lost 2; bases outside the gene matches: 4.

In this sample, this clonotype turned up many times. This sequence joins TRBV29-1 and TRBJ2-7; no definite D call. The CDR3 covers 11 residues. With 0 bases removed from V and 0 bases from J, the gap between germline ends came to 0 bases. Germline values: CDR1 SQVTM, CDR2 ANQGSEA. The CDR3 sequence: CSVEDSYEQYF. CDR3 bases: TGCAGCGTTGAAGACTCCTACGAGCAGTACTTC.

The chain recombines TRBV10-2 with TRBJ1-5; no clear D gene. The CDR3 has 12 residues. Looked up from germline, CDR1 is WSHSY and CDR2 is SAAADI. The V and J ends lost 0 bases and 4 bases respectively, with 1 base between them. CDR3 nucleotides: TGCGCCAGCAGTGAGTCAAATCAGCCCCAGCATTTT. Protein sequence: CASSESNQPQHF.

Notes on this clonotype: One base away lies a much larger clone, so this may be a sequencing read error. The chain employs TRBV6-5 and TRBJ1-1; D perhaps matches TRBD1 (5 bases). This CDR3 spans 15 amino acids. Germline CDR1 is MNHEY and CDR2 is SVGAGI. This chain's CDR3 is CASSYLGPTNTEASF. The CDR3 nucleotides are TGTGCCAGCAGTTATTTGGGACCGACGAACACTGAAGCTTCCTTT.

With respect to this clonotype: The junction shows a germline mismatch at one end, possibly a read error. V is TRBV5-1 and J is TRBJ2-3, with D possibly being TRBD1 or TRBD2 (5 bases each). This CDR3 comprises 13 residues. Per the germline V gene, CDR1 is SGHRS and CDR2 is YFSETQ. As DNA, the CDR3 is TGCGCCAGCAGCTTGGGAGGGGACGGGTACGCAGATTTT. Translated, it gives CASSLGGDGYADF.

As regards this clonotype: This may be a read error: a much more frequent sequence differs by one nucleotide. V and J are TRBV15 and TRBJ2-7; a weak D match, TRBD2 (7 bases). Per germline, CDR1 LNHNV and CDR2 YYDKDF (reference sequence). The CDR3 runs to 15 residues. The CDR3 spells CASSFGRGPTYKQYF. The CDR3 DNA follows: TGTGCCAGCAGCTTTGGGCGGGGGCCTACCTACAAGCAGTACTTC.

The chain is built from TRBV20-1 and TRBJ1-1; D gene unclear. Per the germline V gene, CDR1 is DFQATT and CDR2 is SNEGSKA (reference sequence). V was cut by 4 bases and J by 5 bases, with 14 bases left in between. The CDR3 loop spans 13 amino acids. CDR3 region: CSATKPHLTEAFF. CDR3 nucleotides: TGCAGTGCTACTAAGCCTCACTTGACTGAAGCTTTCTTT.

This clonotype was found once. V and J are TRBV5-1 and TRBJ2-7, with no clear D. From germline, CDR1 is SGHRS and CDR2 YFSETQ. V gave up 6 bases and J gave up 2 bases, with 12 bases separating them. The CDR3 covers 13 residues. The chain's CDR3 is CASTGTATYEQYF. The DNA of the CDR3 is TGCGCCAGCACCGGCACAGCTACCTACGAGCAGTACTTC.

CDR3 nucleotides: TGTGCCAGCAGTGAAAGTACACTCCTAGGGGGGAGTGGCACTGAAGCTTTCTTT. It specifies CASSESTLLGGSGTEAFF. The chain links TRBV12-3 or TRBV12-4 to TRBJ1-1, with D possibly being TRBD1 (6 bases). There are 18 residues in the CDR3. V was pared by 5 bases and J by 4 bases, with 26 bases between.

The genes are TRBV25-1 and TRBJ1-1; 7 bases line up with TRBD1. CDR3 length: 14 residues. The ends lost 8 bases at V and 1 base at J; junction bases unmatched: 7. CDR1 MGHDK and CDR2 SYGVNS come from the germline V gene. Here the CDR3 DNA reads TGTGCCAGCCATCGAGGGGGCTCGAACACTGAAGCTTTCTTT. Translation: CASHRGGSNTEAFF.

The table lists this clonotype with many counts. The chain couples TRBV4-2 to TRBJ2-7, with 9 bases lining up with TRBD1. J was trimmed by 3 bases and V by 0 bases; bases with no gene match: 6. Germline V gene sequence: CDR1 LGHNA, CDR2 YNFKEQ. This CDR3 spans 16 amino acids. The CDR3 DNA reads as TGTGCCAGCAGCCAAGATGAGGGACAGGGAAACTACGAGCAGTACTTC. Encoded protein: CASSQDEGQGNYEQYF.

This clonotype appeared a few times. The CDR3 DNA is TGTGCCAGCAGCTCCCCACAGCTAGGCAGGGTCTCTGGGGCCAACGTCCTGACTTTC. Translation: CASSSPQLGRVSGANVLTF. V is TRBV10-3 and J is TRBJ2-6; D might be TRBD1 (5 bases). This CDR3 has 19 amino acids. Per the germline V gene, CDR1 is ENHRY and CDR2 is SYGVKD. The V gene lost 10 bases and the J gene lost 0 bases, with 25 bases spanning the gap.

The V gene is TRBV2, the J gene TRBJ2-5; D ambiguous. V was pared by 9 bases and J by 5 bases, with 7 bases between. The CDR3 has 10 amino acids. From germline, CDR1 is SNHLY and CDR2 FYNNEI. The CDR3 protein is CARKRETQYF. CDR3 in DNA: TGTGCCAGAAAAAGGGAGACCCAGTACTTC.

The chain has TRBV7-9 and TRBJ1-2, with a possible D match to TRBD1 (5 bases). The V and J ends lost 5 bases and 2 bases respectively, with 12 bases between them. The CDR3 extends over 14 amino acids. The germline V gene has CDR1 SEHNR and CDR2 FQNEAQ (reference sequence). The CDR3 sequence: CASSTGTQNYGYTF. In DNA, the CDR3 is TGTGCCAGCAGCACCGGGACTCAGAACTATGGCTACACCTTC.

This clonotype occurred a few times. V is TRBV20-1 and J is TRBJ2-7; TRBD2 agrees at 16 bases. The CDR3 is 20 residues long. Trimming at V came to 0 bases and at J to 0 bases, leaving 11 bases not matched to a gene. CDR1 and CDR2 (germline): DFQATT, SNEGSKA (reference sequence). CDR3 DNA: TGCAGTGCTAGAGACCCGGAGGGACTAGCGGGAGGGCCGAGCTCCTACGAGCAGTACTTC. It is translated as CSARDPEGLAGGPSSYEQYF.

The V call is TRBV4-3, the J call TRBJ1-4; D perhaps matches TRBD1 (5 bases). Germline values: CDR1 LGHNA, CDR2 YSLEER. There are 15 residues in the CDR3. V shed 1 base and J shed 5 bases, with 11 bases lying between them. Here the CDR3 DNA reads TGCGCCAGCAGCCAAGGAAGGGGTTCGAATGAAAAACTGTTTTTT. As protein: CASSQGRGSNEKLFF.

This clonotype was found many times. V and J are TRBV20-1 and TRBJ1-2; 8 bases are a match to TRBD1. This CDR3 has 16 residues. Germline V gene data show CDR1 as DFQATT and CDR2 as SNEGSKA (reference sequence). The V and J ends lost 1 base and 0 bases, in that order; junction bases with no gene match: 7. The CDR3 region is CSARVRQGTSNYGYTF. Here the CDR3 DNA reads TGCAGTGCTAGAGTGCGACAGGGGACTTCTAACTATGGCTACACCTTC.

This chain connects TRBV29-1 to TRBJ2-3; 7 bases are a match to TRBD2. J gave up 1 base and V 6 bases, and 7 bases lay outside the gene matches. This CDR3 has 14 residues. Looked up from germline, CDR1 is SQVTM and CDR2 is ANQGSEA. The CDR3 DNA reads TGCAGCGTGGACGCGAGCGGGGGCACAGATACGCAGTATTTT. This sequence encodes CSVDASGGTDTQYF.

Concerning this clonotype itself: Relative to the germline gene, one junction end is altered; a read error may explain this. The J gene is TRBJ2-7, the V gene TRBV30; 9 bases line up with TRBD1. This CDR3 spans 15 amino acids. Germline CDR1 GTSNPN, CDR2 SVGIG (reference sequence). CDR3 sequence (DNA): TGTCCCTGGAGTGTACCTGAGACAGGGGGCTACGAGCAGTACTTC. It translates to CPWSVPETGGYEQYF.

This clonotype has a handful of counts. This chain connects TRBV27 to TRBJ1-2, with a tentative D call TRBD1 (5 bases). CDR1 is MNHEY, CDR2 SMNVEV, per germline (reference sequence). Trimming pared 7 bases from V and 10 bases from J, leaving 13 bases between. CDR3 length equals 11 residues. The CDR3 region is CASTDGGYYTF. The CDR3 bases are TGTGCCAGCACCGATGGGGGGTACTACACCTTC.

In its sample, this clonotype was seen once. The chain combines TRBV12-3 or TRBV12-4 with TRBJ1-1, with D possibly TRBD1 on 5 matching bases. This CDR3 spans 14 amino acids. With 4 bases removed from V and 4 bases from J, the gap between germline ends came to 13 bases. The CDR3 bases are TGTGCCAGCAGTTACAGGATCATGAGCACTGAAGCTTTCTTT. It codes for CASSYRIMSTEAFF.

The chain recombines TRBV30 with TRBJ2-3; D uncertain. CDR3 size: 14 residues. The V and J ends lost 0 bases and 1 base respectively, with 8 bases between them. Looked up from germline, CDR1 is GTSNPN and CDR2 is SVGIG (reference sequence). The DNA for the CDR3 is TGTGCCTGGAGTGTGGTAGGAGGCACAGATACGCAGTATTTT. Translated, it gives CAWSVVGGTDTQYF.

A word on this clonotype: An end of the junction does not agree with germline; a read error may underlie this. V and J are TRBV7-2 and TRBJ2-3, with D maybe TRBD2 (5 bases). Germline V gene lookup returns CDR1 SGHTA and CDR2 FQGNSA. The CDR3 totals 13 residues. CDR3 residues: CASSLSSRDTQYF. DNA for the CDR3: TGTGCCAGCAGCTTAAGCTCCCGGGATACACAGTATTTT.

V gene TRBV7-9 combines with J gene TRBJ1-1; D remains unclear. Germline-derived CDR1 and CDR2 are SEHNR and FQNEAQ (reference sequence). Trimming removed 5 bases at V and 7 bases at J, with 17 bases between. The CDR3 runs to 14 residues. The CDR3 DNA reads TGTGCCAGCAGCCCTACCTTCCCCCTCGATGAAGCTTTCTTT. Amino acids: CASSPTFPLDEAFF.

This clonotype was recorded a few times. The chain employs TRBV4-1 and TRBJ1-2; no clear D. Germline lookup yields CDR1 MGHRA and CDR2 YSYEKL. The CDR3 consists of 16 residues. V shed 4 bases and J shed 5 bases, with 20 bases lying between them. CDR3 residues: CASSRLPQGRVYGYTF. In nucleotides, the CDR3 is TGCGCCAGCAGCCGACTTCCCCAAGGGCGCGTTTATGGCTACACCTTC.

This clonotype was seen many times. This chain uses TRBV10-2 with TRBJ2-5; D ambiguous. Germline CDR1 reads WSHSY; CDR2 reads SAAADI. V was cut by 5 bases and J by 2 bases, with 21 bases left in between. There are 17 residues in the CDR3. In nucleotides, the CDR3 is TGCGCCAGCAGTATAGGCCTTCTAAGGGCTACACAAGAGACCCAGTACTTC. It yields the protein CASSIGLLRATQETQYF.

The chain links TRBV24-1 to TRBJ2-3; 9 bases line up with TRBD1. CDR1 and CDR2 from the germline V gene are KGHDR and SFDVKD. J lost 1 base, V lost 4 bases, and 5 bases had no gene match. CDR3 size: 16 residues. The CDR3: CATSEHRGRGTDTQYF. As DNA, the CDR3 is TGTGCCACCAGTGAACACAGGGGGCGCGGCACAGATACGCAGTATTTT.

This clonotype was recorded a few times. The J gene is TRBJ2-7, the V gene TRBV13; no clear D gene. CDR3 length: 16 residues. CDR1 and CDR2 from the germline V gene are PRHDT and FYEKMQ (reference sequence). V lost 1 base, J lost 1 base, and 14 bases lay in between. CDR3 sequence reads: CASSLVSGPTSYEQYF. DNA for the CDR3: TGTGCCAGCAGCTTAGTTTCCGGCCCCACTTCCTACGAGCAGTACTTC.

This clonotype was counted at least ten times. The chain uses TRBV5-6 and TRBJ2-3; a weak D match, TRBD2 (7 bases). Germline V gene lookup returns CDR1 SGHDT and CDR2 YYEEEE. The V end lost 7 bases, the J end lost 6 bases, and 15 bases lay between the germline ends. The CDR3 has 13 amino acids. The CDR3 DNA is TGTGCCAGCGGGGGGGCAGAGTGGGATACGCAGTATTTT. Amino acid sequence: CASGGAEWDTQYF.